This T cell receptor (beta chain) is drawn from a study of T-cell reconstitution after alpha-beta-depleted transplantation in children. Study-level points and caveats: Reported findings indicate that, about two months after transplant, alpha-beta T cells came from several hundred expanded clones, which were derived from non-depleted graft cells. Counts and diversity of T cells one year after transplant came mostly from newly produced T cells.

It was with unique molecular identifiers that the TCRbeta library was prepared. TCRdb fed the PCR reads into MiXCR, producing one record per CDR3 protein. The sample shows fewer than 500,000 distinct CDR3 sequences, over 40% of them seen only once. About this clonotype: Its antigen is undetermined.

V was shortened by 0 bases and J by 2 bases, with 13 bases between the two germline ends. The CDR3 extends over 15 amino acids. Germline values: CDR1 DFQATT, CDR2 SNEGSKA (reference sequence). This chain links TRBV20-1 with TRBJ1-2; a possible D gene is TRBD1 (6 bases). The sample consisted of PBMCs, taken before TCRalphabeta/CD19-depleted stem cell transplant. The source is a girl aged 2 to 9 with aplastic anemia, due to receive a stem cell transplant. This chain's CDR3 is CSARDGRGDNYGYTF. The DNA of the CDR3 is TGCAGTGCTAGAGACGGAAGGGGGGACAACTATGGCTACACCTTC.